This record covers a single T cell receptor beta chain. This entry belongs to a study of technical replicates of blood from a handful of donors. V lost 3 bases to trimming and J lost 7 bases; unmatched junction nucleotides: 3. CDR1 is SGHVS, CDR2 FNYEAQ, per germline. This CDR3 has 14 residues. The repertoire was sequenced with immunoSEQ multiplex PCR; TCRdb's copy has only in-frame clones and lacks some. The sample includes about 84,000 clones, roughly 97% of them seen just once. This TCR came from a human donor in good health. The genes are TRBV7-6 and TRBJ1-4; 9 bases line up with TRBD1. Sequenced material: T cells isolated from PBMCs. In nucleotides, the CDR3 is TGTGCCAGCAGCTTGGGACAGGGTTCTGAAAAACTGTTTTTT. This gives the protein CASSLGQGSEKLFF.